One sample yielded the 26 T cell receptor beta chains listed below, sequenced in a study of T cell responses to AZD1222 COVID-19 vaccine. Measured with immunoSEQ multiplex PCR; TCRdb has only the in-frame clones, and not every one. The data hold more than 85,000 clones, with roughly 90% observed a single time. The sequenced sample was peripheral blood, obtained on day 0 of AZD1222 vaccination. Every receptor here comes from an adult in good health.

The chain recombines TRBV5-4 with TRBJ2-1, with D perhaps being TRBD1 or TRBD2 (8 bases each). The length of the CDR3 is 17 residues. Trimming cost V 1 base and J 3 bases, with 17 bases left between them. Germline V gene sequence: CDR1 SGHNT, CDR2 YYREEE (reference sequence). The CDR3 nucleotides read TGTGCCAGCAGCTTGTCTTTAGCGGGACAGGTCTACAATGAGCAGTTCTTC. Translating gives CASSLSLAGQVYNEQFF.

V and J are TRBV3-1 (or the pseudogene TRBV3-2) and TRBJ2-1; D is possibly TRBD1 (6 bases). Trimming shortened V by 2 bases and J by 5 bases, and 10 bases separated the two germline ends. This CDR3 is built from 14 residues. Germline lookup yields CDR1 LGHDT and CDR2 YNNKEL (reference sequence). The CDR3 region is CASSQPDRNNEQFF. In nucleotides, the CDR3 is TGTGCCAGCAGCCAACCCGACAGGAACAATGAGCAGTTCTTC.

The chain couples TRBV19 to TRBJ1-2; D is unresolved. Germline CDR1 and CDR2: LNHDA and SQIVND (reference sequence). The V gene lost 1 base and the J gene lost 4 bases, with 13 bases spanning the gap. This CDR3 is built from 15 residues. In DNA form, the CDR3 reads TGTGCCAGTAGTATAGGCCGTGGCGGCCCCTATGGCTACACCTTC. This translates into CASSIGRGGPYGYTF.

This clone was recorded only once. This chain joins TRBV5-1 and TRBJ1-3; the match to TRBD1 covers 7 bases. The trim removed 4 bases at V and 0 bases at J, leaving 1 base unmatched. Germline CDR1 reads SGHRS; CDR2 reads YFSETQ. This CDR3 is 14 amino acids long. The CDR3 coding sequence is TGCGCCAGCAGCCCAGGGGGCTCTGGAAACACCATATATTTT. Protein: CASSPGGSGNTIYF. The complete variable domain, with remaining parts taken from reference TRBV5-1 and TRBJ1-3, reads KAGVTQTPRYLIKTRGQQVTLSCSPISGHRSVSWYQQTPGQGLQFLFEYFSETQRNKGNFPGRFSGRQFSNSRSEMNVSTLELGDSALYLCASSPGGSGNTIYFGEGSWLTVV.

The V call is TRBV7-2, the J call TRBJ1-1; perhaps TRBD1 as D (5 bases). The germline gives CDR1 SGHTA, CDR2 FQGNSA. CDR3 length: 15 amino acids. The ends were cut back, 5 bases at V and 7 bases at J, with 20 bases in the middle. CDR3 residues: CASSPAGTVGYEAFF. As DNA, the CDR3 is TGTGCCAGCAGCCCAGCTGGGACCGTGGGGTATGAAGCTTTCTTT.

The chain carries TRBV21-1 and TRBJ2-3; TRBD1 is the table's D call and was not checked against the DNA. TRBV21-1 is classified as a pseudogene. The CDR3 contains 20 residues. The CDR3 coding sequence is TGTGCCAGCAGCAAAGCAAACGGACAGGGAGGCTTATGGAACACAGATACGCAGTATTTT. Translated: CASSKANGQGGLWNTDTQYF.

The J gene is TRBJ2-1, the V gene TRBV7-9, with TRBD2 identical over 10 bases. The length of the CDR3 is 17 residues. V lost 1 base to trimming and J lost 7 bases; unmatched junction nucleotides: 10. Germline V gene sequence: CDR1 SEHNR, CDR2 FQNEAQ (reference sequence). DNA of the CDR3: TGTGCCAGCAGCTTAGTACCAGGACTAGCGGCGGGAAATGAGCAGTTCTTC. Amino acid sequence: CASSLVPGLAAGNEQFF.

The rearrangement uses TRBV19 and TRBJ1-1; TRBD1 might be the D (5 bases). V was shortened by 0 bases and J by 10 bases, with 9 bases between the two germline ends. Germline loops: CDR1 LNHDA, CDR2 SQIVND (reference sequence). The CDR3 totals 12 residues. CDR3 in DNA: TGTGCCAGTAGTATAGATTGGAGGGGAGCTTTCTTT. Translation gives CASSIDWRGAFF. Full variable domain (rest looked up from reference TRBV19 and TRBJ1-1): DGGITQSPKYLFRKEGQNVTLSCEQNLNHDAMYWYRQDPGQGLRLIYYSQIVNDFQKGDIAEGYSVSREKKESFPLTVTSAQKNPTAFYLCASSIDWRGAFFGQGTRLTVV.

The rearrangement uses TRBV29-1 and TRBJ1-1; D remains ambiguous. The CDR3 contains 11 residues. The V and J ends lost 4 bases and 0 bases respectively, with 3 bases between them. Germline V lookup: CDR1 SQVTM, CDR2 ANQGSEA. In DNA form, the CDR3 reads TGCAGCGTTGTAATGAACACTGAAGCTTTCTTT. This sequence encodes CSVVMNTEAFF.

This rearrangement joins TRBV4-3 to TRBJ2-1, with 9 bases that match TRBD1. Trimming at V came to 0 bases and at J to 14 bases, leaving 5 bases not matched to a gene. This CDR3 has 13 residues. Germline lookup yields CDR1 LGHNA and CDR2 YSLEER. The CDR3 DNA sequence: TGCGCCAGCAGCCAAGAACAGGGGGCTAGGGAGTTCTTC. Amino acid sequence: CASSQEQGAREFF.

The chain is built from TRBV6-4 and TRBJ1-1, with a possible D match to TRBD1 (6 bases). Germline V gives CDR1 MRHNA, CDR2 SNTAGT. The V and J ends lost 7 bases and 4 bases respectively, with 13 bases between them. CDR3 length: 13 amino acids. CDR3 DNA sequence: TGTGCCAGCAAAGGACAGTCGAGCACTGAAGCTTTCTTT. Translated, it gives CASKGQSSTEAFF.

In this sample, this clone turned up a few times. This sequence joins TRBV12-3 or TRBV12-4 and TRBJ2-7; D perhaps matches TRBD2 (5 bases). This CDR3 is built from 12 residues. V was shortened by 4 bases and J by 12 bases, with 16 bases between the two germline ends. The CDR3 DNA reads TGTGCCAGCAGTTCGTCCGGGGTTAAGGGGTACTTC. Amino acid sequence: CASSSSGVKGYF.

The chain combines TRBV27 with TRBJ1-6, with D maybe TRBD1 (5 bases). Germline-derived CDR1 and CDR2 are MNHEY and SMNVEV (reference sequence). With 3 bases removed from V and 5 bases from J, the gap between germline ends came to 8 bases. This CDR3 comprises 14 residues. CDR3 sequence reads: CASSFQGNNSPLHF. DNA of the CDR3: TGTGCCAGCAGTTTCCAGGGAAATAATTCACCCCTCCACTTT.

The genes are TRBV7-4 and TRBJ1-5; D is possibly TRBD1 (5 bases). Per the germline V gene, CDR1 is SGHVT and CDR2 is SQSDAQ. Trimming pared 5 bases from V and 10 bases from J, leaving 12 bases between. The CDR3 consists of 12 residues. In DNA form, the CDR3 reads TGTGCCAGCAGCCCTGGAGGGGAACCCCAGCATTTT. This sequence encodes CASSPGGEPQHF.

This clone was observed a single time. V gene TRBV5-1 combines with J gene TRBJ1-1; D unclear. The CDR3 length is 14 residues. Trimming left V 1 base short and J 3 bases short, with 10 bases between. Germline assignment: CDR1 SGHRS and CDR2 YFSETQ. The chain's CDR3 is CASSLSTGYTEAFF. The DNA of the CDR3 is TGCGCCAGCAGCTTGTCTACGGGGTACACTGAAGCTTTCTTT.

A word on this clone: One end of the junction is discordant with germline, which a read error may explain. The DNA of the CDR3 is TGTGCTAGCAGCCCAGGGACAGGGGGAAACACCATATATTTT. Its translation is CASSPGTGGNTIYF. This chain connects TRBV7-7 to TRBJ1-3; the match to TRBD1 covers 9 bases. Per germline, CDR1 SSHAT and CDR2 FNYEAQ (reference sequence). The CDR3 runs 14 residues. Variable domain in full (rest from reference TRBV7-7 and TRBJ1-3): GAGVSQSPRYKVTKRGQDVTLRCDPISSHATLYWYQQALGQGPEFLTYFNYEAQPDKSGLPSDRFSAERPEGSISTLTIQRTEQRDSAMYRCASSPGTGGNTIYFGEGSWLTVV.

The gene calls are TRBV28 and TRBJ1-1; D unclear. Germline loops: CDR1 MDHEN, CDR2 SYDVKM. Trimming pared 2 bases from V and 0 bases from J, leaving 4 bases between. This CDR3 has 13 residues. The CDR3 loop is CASSLAVNTEAFF. The CDR3 DNA is TGTGCCAGCAGTTTAGCGGTGAACACTGAAGCTTTCTTT. Full variable domain (missing parts from reference TRBV28 and TRBJ1-1): DVKVTQSSRYLVKRTGEKVFLECVQDMDHENMFWYRQDPGLGLRLIYFSYDVKMKEKGDIPEGYSVSREKKERFSLILESASTNQTSMYLCASSLAVNTEAFFGQGTRLTVV.

The genes are TRBV7-9 and TRBJ2-7; D gene uncertain. CDR3 size: 14 residues. V was trimmed by 1 base and J by 1 base, leaving 8 bases between them. Germline values: CDR1 SEHNR, CDR2 FQNEAQ (reference sequence). The CDR3 loop reads CASSLGGKSYEQYF. For the CDR3, the DNA is TGTGCCAGCAGCTTAGGTGGGAAGTCCTACGAGCAGTACTTC.

The rearrangement links TRBV11-2 to TRBJ1-1; D remains unclear. CDR1 SGHAT and CDR2 FQNNGV come from the germline V gene. V was shortened by 8 bases and J by 11 bases, with 6 bases between the two germline ends. The CDR3 length is 8 residues. CDR3 in amino acids: CASGEAFF. CDR3 sequence (DNA): TGTGCCAGCGGGGAGGCTTTCTTT.

This chain links TRBV28 with TRBJ2-5; D remains ambiguous. The CDR3 length is 11 residues. Germline V gene data show CDR1 as MDHEN and CDR2 as SYDVKM. Trimming removed 6 bases at V and 2 bases at J, with 4 bases between. CDR3 DNA: TGTGCCAGCAGGTTGCAAGAGACCCAGTACTTC. It codes for CASRLQETQYF. The full variable domain, in which reference TRBV28 and TRBJ2-5 provide the parts outside the CDR3, is DVKVTQSSRYLVKRTGEKVFLECVQDMDHENMFWYRQDPGLGLRLIYFSYDVKMKEKGDIPEGYSVSREKKERFSLILESASTNQTSMYLCASRLQETQYFGPGTRLLVL.

This clone was detected once. This sequence joins TRBV5-1 and TRBJ1-6, with TRBD1 matching over 7 bases. The CDR3 consists of 13 residues. V shed 2 bases and J 10 bases; nucleotides not matched to a gene: 3. Germline V gene sequence: CDR1 SGHRS, CDR2 YFSETQ. CDR3: CASSFQGGSPLHF. The DNA for the CDR3 is TGCGCCAGCAGCTTCCAGGGGGGCTCACCCCTCCACTTT. The whole variable domain, remainder taken from reference TRBV5-1 and TRBJ1-6, is KAGVTQTPRYLIKTRGQQVTLSCSPISGHRSVSWYQQTPGQGLQFLFEYFSETQRNKGNFPGRFSGRQFSNSRSEMNVSTLELGDSALYLCASSFQGGSPLHFGNGTRLTVT.

This clone came up once. V is TRBV28 and J is TRBJ2-1; D might be TRBD2 (5 bases). Between the trimmed V and J ends, which lost 6 bases and 0 bases, there was a span of 12 bases. CDR3 size: 15 residues. CDR1 and CDR2 from the germline V gene are MDHEN and SYDVKM. CDR3 coding DNA: TGTGCCAGCAGGCGGACTTCCCGCTCCTACAATGAGCAGTTCTTC. It translates to CASRRTSRSYNEQFF.

This chain's CDR3 is CASRERVGDYGYTF. For the CDR3, the DNA is TGCGCCAGCAGGGAAAGGGTAGGAGACTATGGCTACACCTTC. The chain joins TRBV4-3 to TRBJ1-2; D remains ambiguous. V lost 6 bases and J lost 3, with 14 bases in between. The length of the CDR3 is 14 residues. Germline-derived CDR1 and CDR2 are LGHNA and YSLEER.

There are a few counts of this clone. This rearrangement joins TRBV7-6 to TRBJ2-2; D unclear. This CDR3 has 16 amino acids. The germline CDR1 and CDR2 sequences are SGHVS and FNYEAQ. The V gene lost 5 bases and the J gene lost 1 base, with 14 bases spanning the gap. The CDR3 loop is CASSARPGQNTGELFF. The CDR3 nucleotides are TGTGCCAGCAGCGCCCGGCCAGGCCAGAACACCGGGGAGCTGTTTTTT.

The chain recombines TRBV18 with TRBJ1-1; D is perhaps TRBD1 (6 bases). V dropped 4 bases and J dropped 8 bases, with 14 bases sitting between them. The CDR3 spans 13 residues. The germline V gene encodes CDR1 KGHSH and CDR2 LQKENI. The CDR3 sequence: CASSQKTGIEAFF. CDR3 nucleotide sequence: TGTGCCAGCTCACAAAAGACAGGCATAGAAGCTTTCTTT.

V usage is TRBV5-4 and J usage is TRBJ1-2; D might be TRBD1 (6 bases). This CDR3 contains 13 residues. The V end lost 0 bases, the J end lost 5 bases, and 8 bases lay between the germline ends. Germline V gene data show CDR1 as SGHNT and CDR2 as YYREEE (reference sequence). The CDR3 is CASSLDRDYGYTF. CDR3 nucleotide sequence: TGTGCCAGCAGCTTGGACAGGGATTATGGCTACACCTTC.